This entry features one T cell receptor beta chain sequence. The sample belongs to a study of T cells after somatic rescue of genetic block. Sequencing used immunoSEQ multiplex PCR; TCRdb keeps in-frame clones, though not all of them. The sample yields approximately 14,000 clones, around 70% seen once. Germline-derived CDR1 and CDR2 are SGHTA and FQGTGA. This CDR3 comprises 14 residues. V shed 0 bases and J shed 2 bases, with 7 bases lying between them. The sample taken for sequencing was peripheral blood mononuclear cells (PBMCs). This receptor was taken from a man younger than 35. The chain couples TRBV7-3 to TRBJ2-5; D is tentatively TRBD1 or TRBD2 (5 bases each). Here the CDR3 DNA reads TGTGCCAGCAGCTTAACGGGGGTTCAAGAGACCCAGTACTTC. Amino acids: CASSLTGVQETQYF.